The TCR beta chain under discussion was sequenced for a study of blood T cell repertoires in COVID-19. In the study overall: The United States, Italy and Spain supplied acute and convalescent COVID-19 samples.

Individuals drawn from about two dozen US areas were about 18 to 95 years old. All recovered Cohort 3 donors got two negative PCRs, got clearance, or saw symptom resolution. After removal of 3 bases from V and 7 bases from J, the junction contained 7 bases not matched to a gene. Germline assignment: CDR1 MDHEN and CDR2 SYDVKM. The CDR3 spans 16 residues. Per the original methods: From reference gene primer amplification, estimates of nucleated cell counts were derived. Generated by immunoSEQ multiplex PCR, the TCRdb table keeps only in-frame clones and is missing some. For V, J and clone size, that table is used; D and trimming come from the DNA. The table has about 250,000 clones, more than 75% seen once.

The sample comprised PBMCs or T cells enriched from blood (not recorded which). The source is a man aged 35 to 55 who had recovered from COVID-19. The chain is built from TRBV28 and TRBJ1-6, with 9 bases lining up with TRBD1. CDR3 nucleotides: TGTGCCAGCAGTTTCCCCTCGGGGACAGGGAATTCACCCCTCCACTTT. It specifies CASSFPSGTGNSPLHF.